One sample yielded the 9 T cell receptor beta chains listed below, sequenced in a study of blood T cell repertoires in COVID-19. The assay was immunoSEQ multiplex PCR, and TCRdb's table has in-frame clones only and misses some. This table has 200,000 to 250,000 clones, about three quarters appearing once. Material for sequencing was peripheral blood. These receptors were taken from a woman between 70 and 85 years old with acute or convalescent COVID-19.

This clone was found once. In the same sample, other DNA sequences code for this CDR3. The J gene is TRBJ1-4, the V gene TRBV5-1, with a tentative D call TRBD1 (6 bases). Germline V gives CDR1 SGHRS, CDR2 YFSETQ. CDR3 length: 14 amino acids. The V and J ends lost 0 bases and 7 bases respectively, with 10 bases between them. CDR3 sequence reads: CASSLGGLGEKLFF. The CDR3 nucleotides are TGCGCCAGCAGCTTGGGGGGGCTTGGTGAAAAACTGTTTTTT.

The chain uses TRBV7-6 and TRBJ2-3; 7 nucleotides match TRBD1. The CDR3 is 15 amino acids. After removal of 5 bases from V and 0 bases from J, the junction contained 5 bases not matched to a gene. Germline V gene lookup returns CDR1 SGHVS and CDR2 FNYEAQ. This chain's CDR3 is CASSQGQESTDTQYF. The CDR3 nucleotides are TGTGCCAGCAGCCAAGGACAGGAAAGCACAGATACGCAGTATTTT.

This clone has only one observation. The V and J genes are TRBV11-2 and TRBJ2-1; 11 bases are a match to TRBD2. V lost 3 bases to trimming and J lost 9 bases; unmatched junction nucleotides: 4. This CDR3 comprises 14 residues. Per the germline V gene, CDR1 is SGHAT and CDR2 is FQNNGV. The CDR3: CASSFNLAGGEQFF. CDR3 nucleotides: TGTGCCAGCAGCTTTAACCTAGCGGGAGGTGAGCAGTTCTTC.

J is TRBJ2-5 and V is TRBV6-1; TRBD1 matches at 8 bases. V shed 0 bases and J 10 bases; nucleotides not matched to a gene: 16. CDR1 MNHNS and CDR2 SASEGT come from the germline V gene. There are 17 residues in the CDR3. Here the CDR3 reads CASSEAHTGGVQEFQYF. In DNA, the CDR3 is TGTGCCAGCAGTGAAGCACATACAGGGGGAGTTCAGGAGTTCCAGTACTTC.

The chain is built from TRBV27 and TRBJ2-5, with 9 positions matching TRBD2. The CDR3 sequence is 17 residues long. Germline loops: CDR1 MNHEY, CDR2 SMNVEV (reference sequence). Trimming at V came to 3 bases and at J to 2 bases, leaving 10 bases not matched to a gene. Written as DNA, the CDR3 is TGTGCCAGCAGTTTCAACGGATTGGCGGGAGGGCAAGAGACCCAGTACTTC. Translating gives CASSFNGLAGGQETQYF.

This clone was counted many times. The chain has TRBV21-1 and TRBJ2-7; TRBD2, the D gene given by the table, was not confirmed from the DNA. TRBV21-1 corresponds to a pseudogene. This CDR3 is built from 15 residues. The CDR3 bases are TGTGCCAGCGGCCTACTAACCCCAAGCTCCTACGAGCAGTACTTC. Amino acid sequence: CASGLLTPSSYEQYF.

This chain connects TRBV2 to TRBJ2-3; no reliable D call. In germline, CDR1 is SNHLY, CDR2 FYNNEI. CDR3 length equals 14 residues. V was clipped by 7 bases and J by 0 bases, with 11 bases between them. The CDR3 is CASMERISTDTQYF. The CDR3 DNA follows: TGTGCCAGCATGGAGAGGATTAGCACAGATACGCAGTATTTT.

The chain recombines TRBV28 with TRBJ2-7; 8 bases agree with TRBD2. V dropped 4 bases and J dropped 2; count of bases not matched to a gene: 4. Per the germline V gene, CDR1 is MDHEN and CDR2 is SYDVKM. The CDR3 spans 14 residues. Here the CDR3 DNA reads TGTGCCAGCAGTTCAGGACTAGCTCCCTACGAGCAGTACTTC. Translation: CASSSGLAPYEQYF.

The chain uses TRBV28 and TRBJ1-1, with D possibly TRBD1 on 5 matching bases. The CDR3 runs to 14 residues. Trimming took 6 bases from V and 1 from J, leaving 12 bases between them. The germline V gene encodes CDR1 MDHEN and CDR2 SYDVKM. The CDR3 is CASSRLTENTEAFF. The CDR3 DNA reads TGTGCCAGCAGCCGATTGACAGAGAACACTGAAGCTTTCTTT.